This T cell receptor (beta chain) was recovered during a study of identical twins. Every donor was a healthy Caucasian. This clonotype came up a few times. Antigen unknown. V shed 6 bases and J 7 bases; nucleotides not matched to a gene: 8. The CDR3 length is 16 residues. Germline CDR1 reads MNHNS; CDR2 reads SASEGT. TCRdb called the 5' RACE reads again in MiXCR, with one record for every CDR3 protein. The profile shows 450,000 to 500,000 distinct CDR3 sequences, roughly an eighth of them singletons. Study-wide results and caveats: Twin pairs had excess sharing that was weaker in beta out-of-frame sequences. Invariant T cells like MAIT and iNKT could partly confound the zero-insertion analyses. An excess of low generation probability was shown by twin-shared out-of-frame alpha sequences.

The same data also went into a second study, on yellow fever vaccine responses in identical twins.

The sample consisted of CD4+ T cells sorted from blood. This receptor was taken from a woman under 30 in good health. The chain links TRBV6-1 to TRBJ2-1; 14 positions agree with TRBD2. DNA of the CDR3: TGTGCCAGCAGGAGGGAGGGACTAGCGGGAGTGAATGAGCAGTTCTTC. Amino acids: CASRREGLAGVNEQFF.